The sample holds a few counts of the clone carrying this T cell receptor beta chain. This sample was included in a study of regulatory T cells in long-lasting Graves disease. The time point here: newly diagnosed GD, antithyroid drugs for less than 3 months. From RNA extracted from PBMCs, the TCR library was made. Investigators report Graves' disease was diagnosed under American Thyroid Association guidelines. According to the study, TCR beta libraries were built with iRepertoire HTBI primers and CDR3-region Arm-PCR. How the authors handled the data: Spanning all samples, the identified segments comprised around 62 TRBV and approximately 14 TRBJ. A single record per CDR3 protein comes from TCRdb applying MiXCR to the multiplex PCR reads. None of the V and J calls come from the authors' own analysis; TCRdb made them. The data hold 250,000 to 300,000 distinct CDR3 sequences, with around a sixth observed a single time.

The CDR3 is 15 residues long. Losses at the gene ends were 9 bases for V and 5 bases for J; bases not matched to a gene: 11. CDR1 and CDR2 from the germline V gene are LNHDA and SQIVND (reference sequence). The sample was also reused in another study, on T cells in Graves' hyperthyroidism and ophthalmopathy. That study reports: Orbital computed tomography and thyroid ultrasound, together with serum TRAb and thyroxine and clinical symptoms, were used for diagnoses. A first-round RT-PCR of the TCR CDR3 used the HTBI primer set.

This chain uses TRBV19 with TRBJ2-1; 9 nucleotides line up with TRBD1. The starting material was peripheral blood mononuclear cells (PBMCs), obtained at new diagnosis, from a patient treated with antithyroid drugs. This TCR derives from a woman aged 25 to 39 with Graves disease. The CDR3 DNA reads as TGTGCCAGCCGGACACCGGGACAGGGAAACAATGAGCAGTTCTTC. This translates into CASRTPGQGNNEQFF.